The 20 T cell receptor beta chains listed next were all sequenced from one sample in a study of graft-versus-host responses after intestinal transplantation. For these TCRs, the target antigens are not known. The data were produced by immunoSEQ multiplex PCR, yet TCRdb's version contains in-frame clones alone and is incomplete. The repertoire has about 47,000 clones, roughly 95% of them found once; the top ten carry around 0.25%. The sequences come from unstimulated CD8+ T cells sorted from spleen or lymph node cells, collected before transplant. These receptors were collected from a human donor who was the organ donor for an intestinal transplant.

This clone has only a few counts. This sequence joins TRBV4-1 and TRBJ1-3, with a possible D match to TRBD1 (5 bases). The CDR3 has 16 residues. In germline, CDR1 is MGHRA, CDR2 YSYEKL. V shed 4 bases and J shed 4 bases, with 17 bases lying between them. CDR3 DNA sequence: TGCGCCAGCAGCCTACTAGGGGAGTACGGGGGAAACACCATATATTTT. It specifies CASSLLGEYGGNTIYF.

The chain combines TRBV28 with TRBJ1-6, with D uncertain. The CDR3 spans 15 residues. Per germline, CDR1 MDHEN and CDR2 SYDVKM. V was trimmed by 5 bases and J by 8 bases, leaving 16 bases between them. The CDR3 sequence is CASSERVREHSPLHF. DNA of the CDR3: TGTGCCAGCAGTGAGAGGGTCCGTGAACATTCACCCCTCCACTTT.

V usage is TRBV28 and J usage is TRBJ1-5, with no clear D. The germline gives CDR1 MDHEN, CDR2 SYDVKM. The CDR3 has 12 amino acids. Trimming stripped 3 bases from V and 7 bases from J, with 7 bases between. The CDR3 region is CASSFGTQPQHF. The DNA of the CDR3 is TGTGCCAGCAGTTTTGGTACCCAGCCCCAGCATTTT.

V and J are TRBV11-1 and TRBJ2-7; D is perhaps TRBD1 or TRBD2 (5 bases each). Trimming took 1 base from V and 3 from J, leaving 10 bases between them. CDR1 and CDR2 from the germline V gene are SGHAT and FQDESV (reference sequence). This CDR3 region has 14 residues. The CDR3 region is CASSLGDGDYEQYF. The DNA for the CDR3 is TGTGCCAGCAGCTTAGGGGACGGGGACTACGAGCAGTACTTC.

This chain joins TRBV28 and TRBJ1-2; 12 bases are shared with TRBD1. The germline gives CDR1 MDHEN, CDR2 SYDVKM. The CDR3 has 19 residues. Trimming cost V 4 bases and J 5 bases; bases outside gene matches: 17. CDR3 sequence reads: CASSSPGAEGTGGWYGYTF. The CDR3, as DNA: TGTGCCAGCAGTTCGCCCGGTGCAGAAGGGACAGGGGGCTGGTATGGCTACACCTTC.

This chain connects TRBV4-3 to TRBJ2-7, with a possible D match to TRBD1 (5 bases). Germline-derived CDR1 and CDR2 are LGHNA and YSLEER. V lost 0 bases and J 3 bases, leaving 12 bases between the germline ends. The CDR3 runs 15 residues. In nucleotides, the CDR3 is TGCGCCAGCAGCCAAGATGCACAGGCAAGCTACGAGCAGTACTTC. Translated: CASSQDAQASYEQYF.

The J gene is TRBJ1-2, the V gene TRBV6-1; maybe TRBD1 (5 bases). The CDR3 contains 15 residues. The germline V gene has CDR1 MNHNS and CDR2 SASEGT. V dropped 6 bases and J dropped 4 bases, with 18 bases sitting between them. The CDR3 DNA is TGTGCCAGCAGCCAATCGGGGCAGGGAACCTATGGCTACACCTTC. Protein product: CASSQSGQGTYGYTF.

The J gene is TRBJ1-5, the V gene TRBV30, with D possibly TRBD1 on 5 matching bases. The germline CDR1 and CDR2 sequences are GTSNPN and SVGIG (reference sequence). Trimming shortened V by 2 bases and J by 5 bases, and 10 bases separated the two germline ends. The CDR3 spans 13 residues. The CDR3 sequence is CAWSPQGDQPQHF. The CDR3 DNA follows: TGTGCCTGGAGTCCGCAGGGAGATCAGCCCCAGCATTTT.

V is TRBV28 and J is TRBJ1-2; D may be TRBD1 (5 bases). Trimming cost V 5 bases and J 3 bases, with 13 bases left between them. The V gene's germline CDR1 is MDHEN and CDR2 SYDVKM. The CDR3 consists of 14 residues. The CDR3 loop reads CASSNRDEDYGYTF. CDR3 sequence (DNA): TGTGCCAGCAGTAACCGGGACGAGGACTATGGCTACACCTTC.

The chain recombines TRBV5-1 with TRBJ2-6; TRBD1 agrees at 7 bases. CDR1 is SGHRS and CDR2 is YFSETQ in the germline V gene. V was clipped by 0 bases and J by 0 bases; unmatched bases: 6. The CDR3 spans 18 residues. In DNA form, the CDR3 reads TGCGCCAGCAGCTTGGGTCGACAGGGCCTCTCTGGGGCCAACGTCCTGACTTTC. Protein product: CASSLGRQGLSGANVLTF. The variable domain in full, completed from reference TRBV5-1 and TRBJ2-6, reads KAGVTQTPRYLIKTRGQQVTLSCSPISGHRSVSWYQQTPGQGLQFLFEYFSETQRNKGNFPGRFSGRQFSNSRSEMNVSTLELGDSALYLCASSLGRQGLSGANVLTFGAGSRLTVL.

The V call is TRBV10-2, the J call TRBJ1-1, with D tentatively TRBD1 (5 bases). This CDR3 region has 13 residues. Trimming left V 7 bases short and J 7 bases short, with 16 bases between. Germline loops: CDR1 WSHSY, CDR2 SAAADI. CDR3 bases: TGCGCCAGCACGGGGGGGAGAGCAGGTGAAGCTTTCTTT. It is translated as CASTGGRAGEAFF.

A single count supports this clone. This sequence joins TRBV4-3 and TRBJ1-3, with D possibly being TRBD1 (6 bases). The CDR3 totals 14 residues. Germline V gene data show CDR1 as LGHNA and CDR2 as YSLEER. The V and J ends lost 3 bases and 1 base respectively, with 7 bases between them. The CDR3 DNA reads TGCGCCAGCAGCCAGGGGACATCTGGAAACACCATATATTTT. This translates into CASSQGTSGNTIYF.

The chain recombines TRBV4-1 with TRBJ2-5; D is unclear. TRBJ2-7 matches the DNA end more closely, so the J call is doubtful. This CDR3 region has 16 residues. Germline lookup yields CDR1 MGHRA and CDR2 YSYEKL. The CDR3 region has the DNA TGCGCCAGCAGCCTAACCATCGGCTTAAGCTCCTACGAGCAGTACTTC. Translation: CASSLTIGLSSYEQYF.

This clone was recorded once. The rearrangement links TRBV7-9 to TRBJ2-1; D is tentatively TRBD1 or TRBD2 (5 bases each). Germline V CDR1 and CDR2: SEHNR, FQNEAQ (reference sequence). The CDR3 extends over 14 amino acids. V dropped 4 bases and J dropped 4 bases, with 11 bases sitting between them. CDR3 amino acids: CASSSGTPYNEQFF. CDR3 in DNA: TGTGCCAGCAGCTCCGGGACCCCTTACAATGAGCAGTTCTTC.

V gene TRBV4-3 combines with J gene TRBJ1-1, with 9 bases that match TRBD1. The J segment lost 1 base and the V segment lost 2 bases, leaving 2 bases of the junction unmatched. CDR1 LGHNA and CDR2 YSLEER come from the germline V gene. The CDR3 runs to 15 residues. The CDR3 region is CASSQRTGENTEAFF. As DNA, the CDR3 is TGCGCCAGCAGCCAAAGGACAGGGGAGAACACTGAAGCTTTCTTT.

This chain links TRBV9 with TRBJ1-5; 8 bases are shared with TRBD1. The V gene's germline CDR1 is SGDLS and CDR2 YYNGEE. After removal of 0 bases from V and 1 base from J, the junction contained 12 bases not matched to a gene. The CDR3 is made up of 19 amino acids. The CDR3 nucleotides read TGTGCCAGCAGCGTAGAGGGGGGAGGACAGGGAGGGAGCAATCAGCCCCAGCATTTT. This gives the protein CASSVEGGGQGGSNQPQHF. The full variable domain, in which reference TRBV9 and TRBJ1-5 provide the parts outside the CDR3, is DSGVTQTPKHLITATGQRVTLRCSPRSGDLSVYWYQQSLDQGLQFLIQYYNGEERAKGNILERFSAQQFPDLHSELNLSSLELGDSALYFCASSVEGGGQGGSNQPQHFGDGTRLSIL.

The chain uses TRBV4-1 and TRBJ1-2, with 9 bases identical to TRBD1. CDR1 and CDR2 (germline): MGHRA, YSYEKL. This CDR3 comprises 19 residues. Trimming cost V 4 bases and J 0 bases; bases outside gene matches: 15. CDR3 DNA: TGCGCCAGCAGCCGGATTACCGGGACAGGGCGATCTCCTAACTATGGCTACACCTTC. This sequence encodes CASSRITGTGRSPNYGYTF.

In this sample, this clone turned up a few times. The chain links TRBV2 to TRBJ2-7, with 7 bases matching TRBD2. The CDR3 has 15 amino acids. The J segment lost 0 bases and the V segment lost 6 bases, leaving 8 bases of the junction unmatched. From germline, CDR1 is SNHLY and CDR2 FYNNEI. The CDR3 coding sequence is TGTGCCAGCAGCGGTACGGGCGGGGGCTCCTACGAGCAGTACTTC. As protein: CASSGTGGGSYEQYF.

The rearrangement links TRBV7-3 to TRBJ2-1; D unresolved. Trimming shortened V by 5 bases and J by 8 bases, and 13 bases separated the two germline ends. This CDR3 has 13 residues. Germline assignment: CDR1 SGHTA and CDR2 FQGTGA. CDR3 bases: TGTGCCAGCAGCACCACTATGGGCGATGAGCAGTTCTTC. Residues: CASSTTMGDEQFF.

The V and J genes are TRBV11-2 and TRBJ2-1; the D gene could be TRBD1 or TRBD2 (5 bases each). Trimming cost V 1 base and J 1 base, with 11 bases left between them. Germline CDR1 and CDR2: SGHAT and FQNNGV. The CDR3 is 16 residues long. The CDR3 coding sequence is TGTGCCAGCAGCTTAGGCGTGAGGGGTTCCTACAATGAGCAGTTCTTC. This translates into CASSLGVRGSYNEQFF.